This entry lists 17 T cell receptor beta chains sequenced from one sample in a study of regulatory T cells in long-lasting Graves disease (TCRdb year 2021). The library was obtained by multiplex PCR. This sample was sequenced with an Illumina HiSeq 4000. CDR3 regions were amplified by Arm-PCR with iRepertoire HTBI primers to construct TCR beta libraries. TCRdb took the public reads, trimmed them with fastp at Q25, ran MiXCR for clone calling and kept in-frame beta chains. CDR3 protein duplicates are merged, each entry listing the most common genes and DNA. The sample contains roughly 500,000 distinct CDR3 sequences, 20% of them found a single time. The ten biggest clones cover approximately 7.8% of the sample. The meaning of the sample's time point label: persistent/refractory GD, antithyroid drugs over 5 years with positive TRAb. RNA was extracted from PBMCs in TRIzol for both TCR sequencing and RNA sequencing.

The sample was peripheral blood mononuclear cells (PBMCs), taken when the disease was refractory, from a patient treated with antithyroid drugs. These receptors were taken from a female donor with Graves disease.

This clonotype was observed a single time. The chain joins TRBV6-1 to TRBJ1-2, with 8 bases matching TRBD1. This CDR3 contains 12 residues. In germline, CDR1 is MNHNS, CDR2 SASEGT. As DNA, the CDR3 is TGTGCGTTAAGGACAGGGTCGGATGGCTACACCTTC. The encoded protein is CALRTGSDGYTF.

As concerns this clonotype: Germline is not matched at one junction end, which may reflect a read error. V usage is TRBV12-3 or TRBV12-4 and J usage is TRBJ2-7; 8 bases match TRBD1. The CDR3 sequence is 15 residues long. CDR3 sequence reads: CASSQQWDRTYEQCF. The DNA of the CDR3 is TGTGCCAGCAGTCAACAATGGGACAGGACCTACGAGCAGTGCTTC.

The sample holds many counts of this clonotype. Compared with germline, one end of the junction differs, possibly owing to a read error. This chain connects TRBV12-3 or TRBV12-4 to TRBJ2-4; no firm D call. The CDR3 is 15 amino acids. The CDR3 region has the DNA TGTGCCAGCAGCTTAGACCGGGTAGCCAAAAACATTCAGTACTTC. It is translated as CASSLDRVAKNIQYF.

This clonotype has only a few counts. The DNA of the CDR3 is TGCGCCAGCAGCGAACGGGGACGGTCGCTGCATGAGCAGTTCTTC. This sequence encodes CASSERGRSLHEQFF. The V and J genes are TRBV5-1 and TRBJ2-1, with D perhaps being TRBD1 or TRBD2 (5 bases each). This CDR3 is 15 amino acids long. Deletions cut 4 bases from V and 8 bases from J, with 19 bases between. Germline lookup yields CDR1 SGHRS and CDR2 YFSETQ.

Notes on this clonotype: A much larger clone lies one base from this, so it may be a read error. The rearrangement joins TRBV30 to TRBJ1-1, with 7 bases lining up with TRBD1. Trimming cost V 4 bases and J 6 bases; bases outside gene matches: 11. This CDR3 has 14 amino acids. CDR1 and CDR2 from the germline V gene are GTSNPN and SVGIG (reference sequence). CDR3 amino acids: CAWTQTGRNAEAFF. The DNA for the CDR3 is TGTGCCTGGACCCAGACAGGGCGGAATGCTGAAGCTTTCTTT. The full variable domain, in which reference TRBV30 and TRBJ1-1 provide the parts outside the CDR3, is SQTIHQWPATLVQPVGSPLSLECTVEGTSNPNLYWYRQAAGRGLQLLFYSVGIGQISSEVPQNLSASRPQDRQFILSSKKLLLSDSGFYLCAWTQTGRNAEAFFGQGTRLTVV.

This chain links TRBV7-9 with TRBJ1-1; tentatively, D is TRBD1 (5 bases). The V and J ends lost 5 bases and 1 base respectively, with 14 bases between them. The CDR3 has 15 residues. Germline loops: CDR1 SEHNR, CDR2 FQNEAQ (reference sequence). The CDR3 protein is CASSLVGGTNTEAFF. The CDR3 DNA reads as TGTGCCAGCAGCCTAGTCGGGGGAACGAACACTGAAGCTTTCTTT.

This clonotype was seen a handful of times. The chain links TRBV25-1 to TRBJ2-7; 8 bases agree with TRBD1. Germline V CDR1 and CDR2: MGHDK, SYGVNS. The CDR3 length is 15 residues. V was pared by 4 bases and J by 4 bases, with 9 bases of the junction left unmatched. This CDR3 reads CASSGFRTGTYEQYF. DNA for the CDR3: TGTGCCAGCAGTGGATTCAGGACAGGGACATACGAGCAGTACTTC.

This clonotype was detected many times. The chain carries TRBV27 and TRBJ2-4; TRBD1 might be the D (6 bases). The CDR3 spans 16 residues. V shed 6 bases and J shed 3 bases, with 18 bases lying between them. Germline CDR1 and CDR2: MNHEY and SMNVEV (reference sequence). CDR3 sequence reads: CASSPDRLRGKNIQYF. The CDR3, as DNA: TGTGCCAGCAGCCCGGACAGACTGAGGGGCAAAAACATTCAGTACTTC.

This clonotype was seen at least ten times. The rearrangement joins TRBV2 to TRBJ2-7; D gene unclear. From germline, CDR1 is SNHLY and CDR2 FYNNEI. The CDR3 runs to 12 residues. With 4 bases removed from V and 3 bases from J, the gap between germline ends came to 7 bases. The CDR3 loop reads CASSAQYYEQYF. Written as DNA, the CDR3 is TGTGCCAGCAGTGCACAGTACTACGAGCAGTACTTC.

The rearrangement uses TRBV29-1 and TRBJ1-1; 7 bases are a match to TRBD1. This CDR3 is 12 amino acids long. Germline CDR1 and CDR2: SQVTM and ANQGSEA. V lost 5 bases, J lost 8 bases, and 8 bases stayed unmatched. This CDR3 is CSVPAPQGEAFF. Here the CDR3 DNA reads TGCAGCGTTCCCGCACCACAGGGGGAAGCTTTCTTT.

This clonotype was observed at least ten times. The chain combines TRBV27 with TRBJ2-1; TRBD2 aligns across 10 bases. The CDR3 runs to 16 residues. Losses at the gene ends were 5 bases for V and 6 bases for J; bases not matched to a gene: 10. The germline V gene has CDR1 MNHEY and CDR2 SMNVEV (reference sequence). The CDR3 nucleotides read TGTGCCAGCAGTCTTAGCGGGGGGCTCTCTGGCAATGAGCAGTTCTTC. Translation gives CASSLSGGLSGNEQFF.

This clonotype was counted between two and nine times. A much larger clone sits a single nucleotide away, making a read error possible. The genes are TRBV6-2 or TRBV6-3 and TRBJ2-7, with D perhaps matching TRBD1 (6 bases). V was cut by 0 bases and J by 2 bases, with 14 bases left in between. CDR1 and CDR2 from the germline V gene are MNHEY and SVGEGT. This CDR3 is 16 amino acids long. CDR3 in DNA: TGTGCCAGCAGTTACTCCGAAACAGGGTTCCCCTACGAGCAGTACTTC. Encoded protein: CASSYSETGFPYEQYF.

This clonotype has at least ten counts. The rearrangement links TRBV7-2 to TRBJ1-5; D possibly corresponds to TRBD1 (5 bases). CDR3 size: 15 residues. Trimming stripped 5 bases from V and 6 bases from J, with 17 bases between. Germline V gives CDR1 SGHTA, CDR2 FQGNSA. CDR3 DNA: TGTGCCAGCAGCCCCTCCGGGGGGGGTGGTCAGCCCCAGCATTTT. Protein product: CASSPSGGGGQPQHF.

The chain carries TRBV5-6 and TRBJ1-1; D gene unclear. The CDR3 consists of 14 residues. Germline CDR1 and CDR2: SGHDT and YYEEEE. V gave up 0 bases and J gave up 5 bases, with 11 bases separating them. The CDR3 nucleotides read TGTGCCAGCAGCTTGGCCCAGTTTTTTACTGAAGCTTTCTTT. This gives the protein CASSLAQFFTEAFF.

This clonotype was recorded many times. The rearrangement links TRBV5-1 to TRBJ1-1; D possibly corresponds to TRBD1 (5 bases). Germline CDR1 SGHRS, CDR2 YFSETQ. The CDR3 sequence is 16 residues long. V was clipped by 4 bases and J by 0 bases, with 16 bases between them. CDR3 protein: CASSPTRGSMNTEAFF. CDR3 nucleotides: TGCGCCAGCAGCCCGACGCGGGGGAGCATGAACACTGAAGCTTTCTTT.

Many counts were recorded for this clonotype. CDR3 protein: CASSLARKGEQYF. CDR3 coding DNA: TGTGCCAGCAGCTTAGCCAGGAAAGGCGAGCAGTACTTC. The chain couples TRBV7-2 to TRBJ2-7, with no clear D. The CDR3 extends over 13 amino acids. Germline loops: CDR1 SGHTA, CDR2 FQGNSA. V gave up 0 bases and J gave up 6 bases, with 9 bases separating them.

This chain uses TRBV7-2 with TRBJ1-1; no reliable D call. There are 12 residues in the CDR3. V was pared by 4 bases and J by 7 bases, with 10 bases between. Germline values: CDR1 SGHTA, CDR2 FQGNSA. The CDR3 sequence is CASSSRNGEAFF. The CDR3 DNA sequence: TGTGCCAGCAGCTCGCGGAATGGTGAAGCTTTCTTT.